These T cell receptor beta chains were read from a single sample in a study of blood T cells in healthy people across ages. From the 5' RACE reads, TCRdb called clonotypes with MiXCR, one entry per CDR3 protein. The repertoire holds about 1.4 million distinct CDR3 sequences, with approximately 60% as singletons. Sequenced material: blood. The source of these receptors is a man younger than 35 in good health. Each CDR3 is given with its conserved first and last residue.

TRBV10-3	TRBJ2-1	CAISDGREFDEQFF
TRBV4-1	TRBJ1-2	CTSSPSVQGAYVGYTF
TRBV6-5	TRBJ2-5	CASSRDRGHIQETQYF
TRBV9	TRBJ1-2	CASSVLGGGAYGYTF
TRBV7-8	TRBJ2-1	CASSPQENEQFF
TRBV3-1	TRBJ2-1	CASKLATAIYNEQFF
TRBV4-2	TRBJ2-1	CASSRGLAGAAWYNEQFF
TRBV29-1	TRBJ2-1	CSVEVRLDEQFF
TRBV20-1	TRBJ2-3	CSARAIGRPDTQYF
TRBV29-1	TRBJ2-3	CSVGGHRSTDTQYF
TRBV5-1	TRBJ2-7	CASRPPQYYEQYF
TRBV4-1	.	CASSPEQAEQGGEQYF
TRBV20-1	TRBJ2-3	CSASLSGITDTQYF
TRBV20-1	TRBJ1-1	CSASSEGHTEAFF
TRBV6-6	TRBJ2-7	CASSYTQGYSYEQYF
TRBV4-2	TRBJ2-5	CASSLGGLRAQETQYF
TRBV20-1	TRBJ2-4	CSARVGPNIQYF
TRBV6-2/TRBV6-3	TRBJ2-5	CASTRDGQETQYF
TRBV7-6	TRBJ2-5	CASSLELLETQYF
TRBV6-5	TRBJ2-7	CASSLPGAIVYEQYF
TRBV20-1	TRBJ1-5	CSADGTRPQHF
TRBV12-3/TRBV12-4	TRBJ1-4	CASFGPDNEKLFF
TRBV10-3	TRBJ2-5	CAISEPQETQYF
TRBV18	TRBJ2-6	CASSPPVGQSGANVLTF
TRBV27	TRBJ1-6	CASSSPRRGSPLHF
TRBV6-1	TRBJ1-2	CVSRSLYGYTF